A selection of T cell receptor beta chains follows, all from one sample in a study of blood T cell repertoires in COVID-19. Some clones are missing from TCRdb's copy, which holds only in-frame ones; the method was immunoSEQ multiplex PCR. The sample holds about 91,000 clones; about four fifths are singletons and the top ten take around 24%. The sequencing sample was made of peripheral blood. The receptors here all came from a man in his 70s with acute or convalescent COVID-19. Each CDR3 is given with its conserved first and last residue. The D gene is left open where the match is weak. A row's size may be missing; if present it is once, few, many or a size class.

v_call: TRBV10-2; j_call: TRBJ2-7; clone_size: few; d_call: -; cdr3_nt: TGCGCCAGCAGTGAGCGGCGGGACAGCGACGAGCAGTACTTC; cdr3_aa: CASSERRDSDEQYF
v_call: TRBV5-4; j_call: TRBJ2-1; clone_size: -; d_call: TRBD1; cdr3_nt: TGTGCCAGCAGTCCCGGGACAGGCTTATACAATGAGCAGTTCTTC; cdr3_aa: CASSPGTGLYNEQFF
v_call: TRBV19; j_call: TRBJ2-2; clone_size: once; d_call: TRBD2; cdr3_nt: TGTGCCAGTAGGGCCAGTATCCGGTATAGCGGGGACACCGGGGAGCTGTTTTTT; cdr3_aa: CASRASIRYSGDTGELFF
v_call: TRBV3-1/TRBV3-2; j_call: TRBJ2-5; clone_size: -; d_call: TRBD2; cdr3_nt: TGTGCCAGCAGCCAAGAAGGGCTAGCGGGAGAGACCCAGTACTTC; cdr3_aa: CASSQEGLAGETQYF
v_call: TRBV11-2; j_call: TRBJ1-6; clone_size: -; d_call: -; cdr3_nt: TGTGCCAGCAGCTTAGAGGCAGGGTTAGTGTCACCCCTCCACTTT; cdr3_aa: CASSLEAGLVSPLHF
v_call: TRBV28; j_call: TRBJ1-5; clone_size: -; d_call: TRBD1; cdr3_nt: TGTGCCAGCAGTTTCGACAGGGGGATAGGGCAGCCCCAGCATTTT; cdr3_aa: CASSFDRGIGQPQHF
v_call: TRBV7-2; j_call: TRBJ2-3; clone_size: -; d_call: TRBD2; cdr3_nt: TGTGCCAGCAGCTTAACGACTAGCGGGGGCACAGATACGCAGTATTTT; cdr3_aa: CASSLTTSGGTDTQYF
v_call: TRBV2; j_call: TRBJ1-1; clone_size: -; d_call: -; cdr3_nt: TGTGCCAGCAGTGAAAGGGGAAGGTCTGAAGCTTTCTTT; cdr3_aa: CASSERGRSEAFF
v_call: TRBV2; j_call: TRBJ2-5; clone_size: -; d_call: -; cdr3_nt: TGTGCCAGCAGGAAGGGGGGGGCGGAGACCCAGTACTTC; cdr3_aa: CASRKGGAETQYF
v_call: TRBV7-2; j_call: TRBJ1-5; clone_size: -; d_call: -; cdr3_nt: TGTGCCAGCAGCTTAACAGGGTTTAATCAGCCCCAGCATTTT; cdr3_aa: CASSLTGFNQPQHF
v_call: TRBV6-6; j_call: TRBJ2-7; clone_size: -; d_call: -; cdr3_nt: TGTGCCACCGGGATTCCCCCAGACGAGCAGTACTTC; cdr3_aa: CATGIPPDEQYF
v_call: TRBV4-1; j_call: TRBJ2-1; clone_size: few; d_call: -; cdr3_nt: TGCGCCAGCAGCCCCGCCTTGGGGGGAAATGAGCAGTTCTTC; cdr3_aa: CASSPALGGNEQFF
v_call: TRBV5-6; j_call: TRBJ1-5; clone_size: once; d_call: -; cdr3_nt: TGTGCCAGCAGCTTAACGGGGGGCCCCAATCAGCCCCAGCATTTT; cdr3_aa: CASSLTGGPNQPQHF
v_call: TRBV5-1; j_call: TRBJ2-1; clone_size: -; d_call: TRBD2; cdr3_nt: TGCGCCAGCGGGGTGGGATTCGGACTAGCGGGAGAAAATGAGCAGTTCTTC; cdr3_aa: CASGVGFGLAGENEQFF
v_call: TRBV15; j_call: TRBJ2-3; clone_size: -; d_call: TRBD1; cdr3_nt: TGTGCCACCAGCAGAGAATCAGGGGGAACAGATACGCAGTATTTT; cdr3_aa: CATSRESGGTDTQYF
v_call: TRBV15; j_call: TRBJ2-1; clone_size: -; d_call: -; cdr3_nt: TGTGCCACCAGCAGCGTGGAAAAGGGGTTTTCATGGGATGAGCAGTTCTTC; cdr3_aa: CATSSVEKGFSWDEQFF
v_call: TRBV19; j_call: TRBJ2-3; clone_size: -; d_call: TRBD2; cdr3_nt: TGTGCCACTGGGACTAGATACACAGATACGCAGTATTTT; cdr3_aa: CATGTRYTDTQYF
v_call: TRBV7-3; j_call: TRBJ1-1; clone_size: -; d_call: -; cdr3_nt: TGTGCCAGCAGCCCAGGGGCGAACACTGAAGCTTTCTTT; cdr3_aa: CASSPGANTEAFF
v_call: TRBV19; j_call: TRBJ2-7; clone_size: -; d_call: -; cdr3_nt: TGTGCCAGTAGTTCTCGGGAGTACGAGCAGTACTTC; cdr3_aa: CASSSREYEQYF
v_call: TRBV27; j_call: TRBJ1-1; clone_size: once; d_call: TRBD1; cdr3_nt: TGTGCCAGCAGTCGGCAGGGGGACACTGAAGCTTTCTTT; cdr3_aa: CASSRQGDTEAFF
v_call: TRBV6-5; j_call: TRBJ1-4; clone_size: -; d_call: -; cdr3_nt: TGTGCCAGCGCACAGGGAGGGTCTAATGAAAAACTGTTTTTT; cdr3_aa: CASAQGGSNEKLFF
v_call: TRBV10-3; j_call: TRBJ1-1; clone_size: few; d_call: TRBD1; cdr3_nt: TGTGCCATCAGGGGGACAGATAGGAACACTGAAGCTTTCTTT; cdr3_aa: CAIRGTDRNTEAFF
v_call: TRBV18; j_call: TRBJ1-2; clone_size: few; d_call: -; cdr3_nt: TGTGCCAGCTCACCAGGGGGCAGCGAGTATTTTTATGGCTACACCTTC; cdr3_aa: CASSPGGSEYFYGYTF
v_call: TRBV5-1; j_call: TRBJ2-1; clone_size: -; d_call: TRBD1; cdr3_nt: TGCGCCAGCAGCCCCGGGACAGGGAGTTACAATGAGCAGTTCTTC; cdr3_aa: CASSPGTGSYNEQFF
v_call: TRBV6-2/TRBV6-3; j_call: TRBJ1-1; clone_size: -; d_call: -; cdr3_nt: TGTGCCAGCAGTTACCAATACCCCAGGGGTGAAGCTTTCTTT; cdr3_aa: CASSYQYPRGEAFF
v_call: TRBV5-8; j_call: TRBJ2-3; clone_size: -; d_call: -; cdr3_nt: TGTGCCACTTCAAGGGGTGTCGCAGATACGCAGTATTTT; cdr3_aa: CATSRGVADTQYF
v_call: TRBV7-2; j_call: TRBJ2-5; clone_size: -; d_call: TRBD2; cdr3_nt: TGTGCCAGCAGCTTCCGTAGCGGGGAGACCCAGTACTTC; cdr3_aa: CASSFRSGETQYF
v_call: TRBV21-1; j_call: TRBJ1-3; clone_size: few; d_call: -; cdr3_nt: TGTGCCAGCAGCAAATACCAGGCCCCTGGAAACACCATATATTTT; cdr3_aa: CASSKYQAPGNTIYF
v_call: TRBV18; j_call: TRBJ2-3; clone_size: -; d_call: -; cdr3_nt: TGTGCCAGCTCACCCCCAACCTTACTAGATACGCAGTATTTT; cdr3_aa: CASSPPTLLDTQYF